This passage covers 10 T cell receptor beta chains from one sample sequenced in a study of control samples from healthy donors and cancer patients. Using immunoSEQ multiplex PCR, the repertoire was profiled, and TCRdb retains in-frame clones only, with some absent. The sample has 100,000 to 150,000 clones; 92% are singletons. The material sequenced was PBMCs. These receptors were obtained from an older man with head and neck cancer.

CDR3: CASSPPLSSGVYEQYF. CDR3 nucleotides: TGCGCCAGCAGCCCCCCGTTGTCTAGCGGGGTCTACGAGCAGTACTTC. The chain has TRBV4-1 and TRBJ2-7; TRBD2 matches 9 bases. Unmatched junction bases numbered 10, after V lost 4 bases and J lost 3 bases. This CDR3 has 16 amino acids. Germline V gene sequence: CDR1 MGHRA, CDR2 YSYEKL.

This clone showed up just once. The DNA for the CDR3 is TGTGCCAGCGCAGCCCTGGGGGACACCGGGGAGCTGTTTTTT. Translating it yields CASAALGDTGELFF. The rearrangement joins TRBV27 to TRBJ2-2, with D perhaps being TRBD1 or TRBD2 (5 bases each). The CDR3 contains 14 residues. Trimming took 8 bases from V and 3 from J, leaving 13 bases between them. The germline CDR1 and CDR2 sequences are MNHEY and SMNVEV (reference sequence).

The V call is TRBV19, the J call TRBJ1-5, with TRBD1 matching over 9 bases. CDR3 size: 16 residues. Trimming took 8 bases from V and 4 from J; bases not matched to a gene: 12. The germline gives CDR1 LNHDA, CDR2 SQIVND (reference sequence). The CDR3 is CASSQDRGFENQPQHF. The DNA of the CDR3 is TGTGCCAGTTCCCAGGACAGGGGATTCGAAAATCAGCCCCAGCATTTT.

V usage is TRBV2 and J usage is TRBJ2-7; 9 bases are shared with TRBD2. Germline CDR1 and CDR2: SNHLY and FYNNEI. The V and J ends lost 3 bases and 5 bases, in that order; junction bases with no gene match: 5. The length of the CDR3 is 14 residues. CDR3 protein: CASSERGGIHEQYF. CDR3 in DNA: TGTGCCAGCAGTGAGCGGGGGGGAATCCACGAGCAGTACTTC.

This clone was counted once. The chain uses TRBV5-1 and TRBJ1-6; D unresolved. Trimming took 4 bases from V and 9 from J, leaving 11 bases between them. This CDR3 is built from 13 residues. CDR1 and CDR2 (germline): SGHRS, YFSETQ. Written as DNA, the CDR3 is TGCGCCAGCAGCCTGGCCGGGCCTTCACCCCTCCACTTT. Its protein product is CASSLAGPSPLHF.

The gene calls are TRBV1 and TRBJ1-5; the table's D call, TRBD1, has no DNA check behind it. TRBV1 constitutes a pseudogene. There are 19 residues in the CDR3. CDR3 bases: TGCACCAGCAGAGGGAGACAGGGCCGTACAATTGATAGCAATCAGCCCCAGCATTTT. This codes for CTSRGRQGRTIDSNQPQHF.

This chain links TRBV30 with TRBJ1-1; 7 bases match TRBD1. The CDR3 consists of 15 residues. Germline CDR1 is GTSNPN and CDR2 is SVGIG (reference sequence). J was trimmed by 4 bases and V by 1 base; bases with no gene match: 9. CDR3 sequence (DNA): TGTGCCTGGAGTGGGGCAGGGGGATGGAGCACTGAAGCTTTCTTT. Translation: CAWSGAGGWSTEAFF. Based on the CDR3 plus reference TRBV30 and TRBJ1-1, the full variable domain is SQTIHQWPATLVQPVGSPLSLECTVEGTSNPNLYWYRQAAGRGLQLLFYSVGIGQISSEVPQNLSASRPQDRQFILSSKKLLLSDSGFYLCAWSGAGGWSTEAFFGQGTRLTVV.

The gene calls are TRBV10-3 and TRBJ1-5; weak D call: TRBD1 (6 bases). This CDR3 spans 17 amino acids. In germline, CDR1 is ENHRY, CDR2 SYGVKD. Deletions cut 10 bases from V and 0 bases from J, with 22 bases between. CDR3 DNA: TGTGCCACCTCCACCCGGGGGCAGGGCTTTAGCAATCAGCCCCAGCATTTT. Protein sequence: CATSTRGQGFSNQPQHF.

The genes are TRBV19 and TRBJ1-1, with 11 nucleotides matching TRBD1. The CDR3 contains 15 residues. V lost 6 bases, J lost 6 bases, and 9 bases stayed unmatched. Germline loops: CDR1 LNHDA, CDR2 SQIVND (reference sequence). For the CDR3, the DNA is TGTGCCAGTAGGACGGGACAGGGGGTTCGCGCTGAAGCTTTCTTT. This gives the protein CASRTGQGVRAEAFF.

This chain links TRBV4-1 with TRBJ1-6; D is uncertain. Trimming took 1 base from V and 7 from J, leaving 14 bases between them. This CDR3 spans 16 amino acids. Germline lookup yields CDR1 MGHRA and CDR2 YSYEKL. The CDR3 coding sequence is TGCGCCAGCAGCCAAGGTTATGGAGGTCGGAATTCACCCCTCCACTTT. Protein product: CASSQGYGGRNSPLHF.